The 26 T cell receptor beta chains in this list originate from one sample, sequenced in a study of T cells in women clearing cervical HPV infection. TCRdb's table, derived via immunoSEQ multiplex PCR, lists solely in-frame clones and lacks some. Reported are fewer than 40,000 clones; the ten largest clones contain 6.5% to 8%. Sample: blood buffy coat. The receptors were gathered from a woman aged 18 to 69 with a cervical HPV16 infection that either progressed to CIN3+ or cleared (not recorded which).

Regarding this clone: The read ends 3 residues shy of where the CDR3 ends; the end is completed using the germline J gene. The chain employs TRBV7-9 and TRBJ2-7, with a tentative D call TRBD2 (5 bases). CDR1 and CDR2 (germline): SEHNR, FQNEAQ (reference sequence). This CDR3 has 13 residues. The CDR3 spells CSSSQISAYEQYF. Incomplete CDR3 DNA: TGTTCTAGCAGCCAAATCTCAGCCTACGAG.

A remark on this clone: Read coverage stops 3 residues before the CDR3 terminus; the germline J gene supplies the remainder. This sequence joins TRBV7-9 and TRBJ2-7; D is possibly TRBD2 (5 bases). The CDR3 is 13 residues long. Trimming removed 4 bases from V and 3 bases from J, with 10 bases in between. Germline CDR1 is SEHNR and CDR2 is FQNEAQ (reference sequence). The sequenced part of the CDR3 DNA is TGTGCCAGCAGCTACGGGGTGGACTACGAG. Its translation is CASSYGVDYE. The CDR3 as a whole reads CASSYGVDYEQYF.

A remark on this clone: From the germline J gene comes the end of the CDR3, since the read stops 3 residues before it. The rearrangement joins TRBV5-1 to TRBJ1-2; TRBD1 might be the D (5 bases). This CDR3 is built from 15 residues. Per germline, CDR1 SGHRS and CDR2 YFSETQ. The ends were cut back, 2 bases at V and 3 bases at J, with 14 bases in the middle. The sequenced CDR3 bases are TGCGCCAGCAGCTTTACCCCAGGGCCGGACTATGGC. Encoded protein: CASSFTPGPDYG. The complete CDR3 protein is CASSFTPGPDYGYTF.

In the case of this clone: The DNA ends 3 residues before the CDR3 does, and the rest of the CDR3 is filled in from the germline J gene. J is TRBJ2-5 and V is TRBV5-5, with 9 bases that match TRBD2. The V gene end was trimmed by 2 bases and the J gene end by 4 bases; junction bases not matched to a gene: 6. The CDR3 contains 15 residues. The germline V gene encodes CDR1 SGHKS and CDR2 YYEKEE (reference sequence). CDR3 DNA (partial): TGTGCCAGCAGCTTTGCAAGCGGGGGGCGAGAGACC. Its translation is CASSFASGGRET. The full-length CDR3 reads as CASSFASGGRETQYF.

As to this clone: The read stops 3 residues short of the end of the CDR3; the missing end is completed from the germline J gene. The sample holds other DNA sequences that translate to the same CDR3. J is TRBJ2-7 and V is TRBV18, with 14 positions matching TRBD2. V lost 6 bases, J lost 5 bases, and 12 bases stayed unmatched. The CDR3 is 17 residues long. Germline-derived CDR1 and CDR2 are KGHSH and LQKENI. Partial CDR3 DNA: TGTGCCAGCTCCCCCCCCGGGACTAGCGGGAGTAGAAACGAG. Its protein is CASSPPGTSGSRNE. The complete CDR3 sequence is CASSPPGTSGSRNEQYF. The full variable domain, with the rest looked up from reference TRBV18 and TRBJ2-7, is NAGVMQNPRHLVRRRGQEARLRCSPMKGHSHVYWYRQLPEEGLKFMVYLQKENIIDESGMPKERFSAEFPKEGPSILRIQQVVRGDSAAYFCASSPPGTSGSRNEQYFGPGTRLTVT.

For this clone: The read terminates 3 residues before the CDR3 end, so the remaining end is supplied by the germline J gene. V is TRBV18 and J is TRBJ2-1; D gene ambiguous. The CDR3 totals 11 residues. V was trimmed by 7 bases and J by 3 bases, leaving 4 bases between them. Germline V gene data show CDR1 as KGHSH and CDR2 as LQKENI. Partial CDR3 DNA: TGTGCCAGCTTCCGCTACAATGAG. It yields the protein CASFRYNE. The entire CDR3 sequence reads CASFRYNEQFF.

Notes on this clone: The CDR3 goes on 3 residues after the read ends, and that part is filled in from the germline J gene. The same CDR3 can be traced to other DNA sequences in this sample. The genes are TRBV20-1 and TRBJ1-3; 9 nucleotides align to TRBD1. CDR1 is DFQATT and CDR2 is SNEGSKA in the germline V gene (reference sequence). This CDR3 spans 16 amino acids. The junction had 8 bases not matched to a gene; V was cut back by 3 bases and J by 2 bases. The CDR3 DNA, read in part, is TGCAGTGCTAGTTCACGGACAGGGGAAGCTGGAAACACC. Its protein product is CSASSRTGEAGNT. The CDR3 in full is CSASSRTGEAGNTIYF.

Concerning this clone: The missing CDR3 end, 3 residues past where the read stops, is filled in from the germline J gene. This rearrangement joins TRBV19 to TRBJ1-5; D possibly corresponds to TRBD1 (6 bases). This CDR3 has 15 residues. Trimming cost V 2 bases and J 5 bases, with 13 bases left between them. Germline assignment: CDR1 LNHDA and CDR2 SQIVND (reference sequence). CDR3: CASSITRGHHQPQHF. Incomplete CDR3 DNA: TGTGCCAGTAGTATAACCAGGGGTCATCATCAGCCC.

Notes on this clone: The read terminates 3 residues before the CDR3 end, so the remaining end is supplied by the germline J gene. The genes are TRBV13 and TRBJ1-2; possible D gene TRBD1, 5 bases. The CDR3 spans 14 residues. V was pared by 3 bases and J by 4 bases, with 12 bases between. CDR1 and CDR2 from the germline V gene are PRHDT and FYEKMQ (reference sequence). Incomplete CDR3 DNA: TGTGCCAGCAGCTTTAACAGGATTTTCTATGGC. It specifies CASSFNRIFYG. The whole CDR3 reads CASSFNRIFYGYTF.

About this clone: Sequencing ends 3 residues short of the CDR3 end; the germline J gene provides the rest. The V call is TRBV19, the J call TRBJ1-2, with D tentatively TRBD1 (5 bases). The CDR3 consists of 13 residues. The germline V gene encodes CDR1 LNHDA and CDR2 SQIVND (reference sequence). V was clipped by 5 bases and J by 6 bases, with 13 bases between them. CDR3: CASSAEGINGYTF. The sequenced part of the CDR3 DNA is TGTGCCAGTAGTGCGGAGGGGATCAATGGC.

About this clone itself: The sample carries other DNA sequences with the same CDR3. CDR3 DNA (partial): TGTGCCAGCAGCTTAAAGGCAGCTAGAGCCTCTGGAAACACC. Amino acids: CASSLKAARASGNT. The whole CDR3 region reads CASSLKAARASGNTIYF. The chain has TRBV7-6 and TRBJ1-3; D unclear. The missing CDR3 end, 3 residues past where the read stops, is filled in from the germline J gene. The germline gives CDR1 SGHVS, CDR2 FNYEAQ. V was trimmed by 2 bases and J by 0 bases, leaving 14 bases between them. The CDR3 sequence is 17 residues long.

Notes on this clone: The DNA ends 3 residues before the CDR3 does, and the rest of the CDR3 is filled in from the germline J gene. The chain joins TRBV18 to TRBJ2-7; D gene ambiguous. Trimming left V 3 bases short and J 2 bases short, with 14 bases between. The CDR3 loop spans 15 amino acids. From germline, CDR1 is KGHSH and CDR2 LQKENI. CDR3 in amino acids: CASSPQAGQTYEQYF. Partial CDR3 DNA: TGTGCCAGCTCACCTCAAGCAGGCCAAACCTACGAG.

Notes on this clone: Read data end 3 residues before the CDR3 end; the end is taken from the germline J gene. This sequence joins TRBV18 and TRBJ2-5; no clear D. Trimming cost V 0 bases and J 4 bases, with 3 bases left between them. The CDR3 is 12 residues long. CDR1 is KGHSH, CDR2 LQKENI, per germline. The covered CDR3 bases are TGTGCCAGCTCACCACCAGGAGAGACC. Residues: CASSPPGET. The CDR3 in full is CASSPPGETQYF.

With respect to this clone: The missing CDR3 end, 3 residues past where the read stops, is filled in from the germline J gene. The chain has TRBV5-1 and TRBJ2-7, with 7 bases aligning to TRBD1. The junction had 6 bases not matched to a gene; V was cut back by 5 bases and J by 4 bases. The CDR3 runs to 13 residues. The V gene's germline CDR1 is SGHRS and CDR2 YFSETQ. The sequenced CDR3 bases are TGCGCCAGCAGGCCCGGGACAGATTACGAG. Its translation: CASRPGTDYE. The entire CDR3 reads CASRPGTDYEQYF.

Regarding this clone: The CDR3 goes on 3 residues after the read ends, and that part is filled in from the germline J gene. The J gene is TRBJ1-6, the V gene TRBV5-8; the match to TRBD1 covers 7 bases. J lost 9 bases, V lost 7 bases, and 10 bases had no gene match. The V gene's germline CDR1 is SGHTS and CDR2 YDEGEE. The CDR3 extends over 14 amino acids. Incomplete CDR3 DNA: TGTGCCAGCGGAACAGGGGTTAAAGGTTCACCC. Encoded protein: CASGTGVKGSP. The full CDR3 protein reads CASGTGVKGSPLHF.

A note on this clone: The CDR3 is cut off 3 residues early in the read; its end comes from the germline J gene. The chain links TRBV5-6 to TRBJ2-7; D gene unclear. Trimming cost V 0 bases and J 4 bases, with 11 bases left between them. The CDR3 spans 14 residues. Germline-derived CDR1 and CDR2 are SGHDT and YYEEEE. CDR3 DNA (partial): TGTGCCAGCAGCTTGGGCCCAACGGGTTACGAG. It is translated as CASSLGPTGYE. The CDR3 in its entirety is CASSLGPTGYEQYF. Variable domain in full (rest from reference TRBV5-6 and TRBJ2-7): DAGVTQSPTHLIKTRGQQVTLRCSPKSGHDTVSWYQQALGQGPQFIFQYYEEEERQRGNFPDRFSGHQFPNYSSELNVNALLLGDSALYLCASSLGPTGYEQYFGPGTRLTVT.

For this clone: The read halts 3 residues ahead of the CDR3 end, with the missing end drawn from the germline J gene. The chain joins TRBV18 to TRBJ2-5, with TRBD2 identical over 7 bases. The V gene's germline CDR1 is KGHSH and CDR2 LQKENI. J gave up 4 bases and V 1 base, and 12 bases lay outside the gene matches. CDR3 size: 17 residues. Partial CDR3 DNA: TGTGCCAGCTCACCACAGATCGGGACTACACCCAGAGAGACC. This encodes CASSPQIGTTPRET. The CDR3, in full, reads CASSPQIGTTPRETQYF. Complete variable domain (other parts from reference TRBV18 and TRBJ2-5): NAGVMQNPRHLVRRRGQEARLRCSPMKGHSHVYWYRQLPEEGLKFMVYLQKENIIDESGMPKERFSAEFPKEGPSILRIQQVVRGDSAAYFCASSPQIGTTPRETQYFGPGTRLLVL.

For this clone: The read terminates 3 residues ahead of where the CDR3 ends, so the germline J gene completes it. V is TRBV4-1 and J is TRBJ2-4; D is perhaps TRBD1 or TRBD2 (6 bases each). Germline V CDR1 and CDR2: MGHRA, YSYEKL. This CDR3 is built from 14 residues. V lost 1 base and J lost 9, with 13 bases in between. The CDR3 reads CASSQGPGEAIQYF. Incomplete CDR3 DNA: TGCGCCAGCAGCCAAGGTCCAGGGGAGGCCATT.

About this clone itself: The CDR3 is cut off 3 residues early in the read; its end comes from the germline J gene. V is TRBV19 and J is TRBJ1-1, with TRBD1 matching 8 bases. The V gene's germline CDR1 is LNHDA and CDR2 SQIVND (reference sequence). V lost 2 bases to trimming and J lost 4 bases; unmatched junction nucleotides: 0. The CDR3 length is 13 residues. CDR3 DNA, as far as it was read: TGTGCCAGTAGTATAACAGGGGGCACTGAA. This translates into CASSITGGTE. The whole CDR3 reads CASSITGGTEAFF.

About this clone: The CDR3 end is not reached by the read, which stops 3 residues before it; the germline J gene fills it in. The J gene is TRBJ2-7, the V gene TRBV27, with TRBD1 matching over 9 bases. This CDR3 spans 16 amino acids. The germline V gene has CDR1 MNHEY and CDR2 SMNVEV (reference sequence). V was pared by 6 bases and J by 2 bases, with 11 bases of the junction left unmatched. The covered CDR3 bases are TGTGCCAGCAGCCCGGGACAGGGACGGTTTACCTACGAG. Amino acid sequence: CASSPGQGRFTYE. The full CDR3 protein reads CASSPGQGRFTYEQYF.

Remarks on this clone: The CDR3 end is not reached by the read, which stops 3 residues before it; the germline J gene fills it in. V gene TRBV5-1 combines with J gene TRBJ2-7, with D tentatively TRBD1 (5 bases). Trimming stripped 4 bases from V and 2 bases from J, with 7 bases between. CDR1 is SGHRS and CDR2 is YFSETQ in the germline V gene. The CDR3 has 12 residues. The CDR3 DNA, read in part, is TGCGCCAGCAGCGACAGAGCCTACGAG. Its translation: CASSDRAYE. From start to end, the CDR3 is CASSDRAYEQYF.

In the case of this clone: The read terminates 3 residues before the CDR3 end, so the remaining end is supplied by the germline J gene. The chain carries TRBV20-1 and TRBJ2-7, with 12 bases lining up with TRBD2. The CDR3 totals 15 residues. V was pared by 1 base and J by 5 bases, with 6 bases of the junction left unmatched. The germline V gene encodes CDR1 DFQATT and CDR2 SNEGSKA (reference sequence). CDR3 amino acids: CSARGLAGGFDEQYF. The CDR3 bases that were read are TGCAGTGCTAGAGGGCTAGCGGGAGGGTTCGACGAG.

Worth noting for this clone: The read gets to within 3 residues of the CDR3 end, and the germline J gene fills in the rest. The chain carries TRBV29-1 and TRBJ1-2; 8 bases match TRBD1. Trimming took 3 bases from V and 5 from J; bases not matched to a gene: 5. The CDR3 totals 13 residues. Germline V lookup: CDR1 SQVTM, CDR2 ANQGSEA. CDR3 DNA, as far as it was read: TGCAGCGTTGACAGGGGGCTCCCATATGGC. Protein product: CSVDRGLPYG. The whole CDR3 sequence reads CSVDRGLPYGYTF.

CDR3 bases read: TGCGCCAGCAGGTCCCAGCCGACTAGCGGGAGAGGCGAG. It codes for CASRSQPTSGRGE. The entire CDR3 reads CASRSQPTSGRGEQYF. The V call is TRBV5-1, the J call TRBJ2-7; TRBD2 aligns across 12 bases. Read coverage stops 3 residues before the CDR3 terminus; the germline J gene supplies the remainder. The CDR3 has 16 amino acids. Losses at the gene ends were 5 bases for V and 6 bases for J; bases not matched to a gene: 12. Germline V gives CDR1 SGHRS, CDR2 YFSETQ.

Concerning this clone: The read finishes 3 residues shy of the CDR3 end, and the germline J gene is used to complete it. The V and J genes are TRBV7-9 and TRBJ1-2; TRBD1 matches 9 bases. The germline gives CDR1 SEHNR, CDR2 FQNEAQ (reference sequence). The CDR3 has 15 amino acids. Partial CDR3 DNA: TGTGCCAGCAGCTCATGGACAGGGGTGTCAGGTGAC. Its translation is CASSSWTGVSGD. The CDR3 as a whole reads CASSSWTGVSGDYTF.

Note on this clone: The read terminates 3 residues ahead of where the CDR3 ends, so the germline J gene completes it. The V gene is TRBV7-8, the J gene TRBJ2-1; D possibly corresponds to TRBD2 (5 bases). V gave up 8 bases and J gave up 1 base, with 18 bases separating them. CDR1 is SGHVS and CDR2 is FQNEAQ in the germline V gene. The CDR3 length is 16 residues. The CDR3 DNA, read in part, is TGTGCCAGCCAGAGGGTCAGAGCAGGTTCCTACAATGAG. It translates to CASQRVRAGSYNE. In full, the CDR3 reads CASQRVRAGSYNEQFF.